The 22 T cell receptor delta chains below come from one sample, sequenced in a study of γδ T cells in repeated Plasmodium falciparum infection. TCRdb re-identified clones in the multiplex PCR reads via CATT. The table records around 46,000 delta-chain clones, about 1.5% of them present only once. Vgamma9/Vdelta2+ and Vdelta2-negative gammadelta T cells were flow-sorted from PBMC for bulk sequencing. Sequencing used gamma-delta T cells from blood. These receptors were obtained from a pool of human donors (malaria-infected and uninfected, not separated).

Ten or more counts support this clone. The V call is TRDV1, the J call TRDJ1; no clear D. The CDR3 contains 14 residues. Germline V gene sequence: CDR1 TSWWSYY, CDR2 QGS. V lost 0 bases and J 1 base, leaving 6 bases between the germline ends. The CDR3 coding sequence is TGTGCTCTTGGGGAACTAATACTCACCGATAAACTCATCTTT. This sequence encodes CALGELILTDKLIF.

Many counts were recorded for this clone. The gene calls are TRDV3 and TRDJ3, with D possibly being TRDD3 (5 bases). The J gene was not available in TCRdb and was assigned here by matching the DNA to germline segments. V was cut by 1 base and J by 0 bases, with 28 bases left in between. There are 22 residues in the CDR3. From germline, CDR1 is TVYSNPD and CDR2 GDNSRS (reference sequence). CDR3 sequence reads: CAFTPQTATRGDRSWDTRQMFF. The CDR3 coding sequence is TGTGCCTTTACTCCACAAACGGCTACGAGAGGGGACCGCTCCTGGGACACCCGACAGATGTTTTTC. The full variable domain, completed using reference TRDV3 and TRDJ3, is CDKVTQSSPDQTVASGSEVVLLCTYDTVYSNPDLFWYRIRPDYSFQFVFYGDNSRSEGADFTQGRFSVKHILTQKAFHLVISPVRTEDSATYYCAFTPQTATRGDRSWDTRQMFFGTGIKLFVEP.

This clone was counted only a few times. The V call is TRDV1, the J call TRDJ1, with a tentative D call TRDD3 (6 bases). V lost 0 bases to trimming and J lost 13 bases, with 48 bases between them. This CDR3 has 24 amino acids. Germline loops: CDR1 TSWWSYY, CDR2 QGS. The CDR3 DNA reads TGTGCTCTTGGGGAACTAGGATTGCCTTTGAACTCCCTTAGTCTTGGGGATCACTCACCTAAAACCATCTTT. It yields the protein CALGELGLPLNSLSLGDHSPKTIF.

This clone was seen a few times. TCRdb attributes to this sequence the protein of a much larger clone, which differs from the DNA translation at residue 5; a read error is likely, and the protein displayed is translated from the DNA. The rearrangement links TRDV2 to TRDJ1, with TRDD3 matching 8 bases. Here the J gene came from matching the DNA to germline, since TCRdb omits it. The trim removed 2 bases at V and 0 bases at J, leaving 4 bases unmatched. The CDR3 sequence is 15 residues long. CDR1 and CDR2 (germline): GEAIGNYY, EKD. CDR3 DNA sequence: TGTGCCTGTGACATACTGGGGGTTTACACCGATAAACTCATCTTT. This gives the protein CACDILGVYTDKLIF.

This clone has a handful of counts. A far larger clone is off by one base, so a read error is likely. Distinct nucleotide sequences in the sample also encode this CDR3. The chain uses TRDV2 and TRDJ3, with no clear D. TCRdb leaves out the J gene; it was filled in here by matching the DNA to germline. CDR3 size: 18 residues. The V gene's germline CDR1 is GEAIGNYY and CDR2 EKD. CDR3 residues: CACDTVTPGARDTRQMFF. CDR3 DNA sequence: TGTGCCTGTGACACCGTCACGCCAGGGGCCAGGGACACCCGGCAGATGTTTTTC.

This clone came up many times. Other DNA sequences within the sample encode an identical CDR3. The rearrangement uses TRDV1 and TRDJ1; no definite D call. This CDR3 spans 18 amino acids. Trimming left V 3 bases short and J 7 bases short, with 27 bases between. Per the germline V gene, CDR1 is TSWWSYY and CDR2 is QGS. As DNA, the CDR3 is TGTGCTCTTGGGGAGCTTTTCCCCATTCCGGGCGAATCTGGTAAACTCATCTTT. Residues: CALGELFPIPGESGKLIF.

This clone was detected ten times or more. The CDR3 loop reads CALFSLPTWGINRCTDKLIF. The CDR3 nucleotides read TGTGCCTTATTTTCCCTTCCTACGTGGGGGATAAACCGGTGCACCGATAAACTCATCTTT. The chain is built from TRDV3 and TRDJ1; the D gene could be TRDD2 or TRDD3 (9 bases each). Germline V gives CDR1 TVYSNPD, CDR2 GDNSRS (reference sequence). Trimming removed 3 bases at V and 1 base at J, with 33 bases between. The CDR3 runs 20 residues. The full variable domain, completed using reference TRDV3 and TRDJ1, is CDKVTQSSPDQTVASGSEVVLLCTYDTVYSNPDLFWYRIRPDYSFQFVFYGDNSRSEGADFTQGRFSVKHILTQKAFHLVISPVRTEDSATYYCALFSLPTWGINRCTDKLIFGKGTRVTVEP.

In this sample, this clone turned up many times. The chain has TRDV1 and TRDJ1, with 12 positions matching TRDD3. Germline V gene sequence: CDR1 TSWWSYY, CDR2 QGS. V gave up 0 bases and J gave up 0 bases; unmatched junction bases: 29. The CDR3 is made up of 26 amino acids. CDR3: CALGELSVGLQPSYWGIPPNTDKLIF. The CDR3 DNA follows: TGTGCTCTTGGGGAACTTTCCGTAGGCCTACAGCCCTCTTACTGGGGGATACCTCCAAACACCGATAAACTCATCTTT.

This clone came up many times. The V gene is TRDV1, the J gene TRDJ2, with D unresolved. Deletions cut 7 bases from V and 5 bases from J, with 14 bases between. Per the germline V gene, CDR1 is TSWWSYY and CDR2 is QGS. This CDR3 is built from 14 residues. The CDR3 is CALVNGLATAQLFF. The CDR3 DNA reads as TGTGCTCTTGTTAACGGGCTTGCTACAGCACAACTCTTCTTT.

Regarding this clone: The translation of this DNA and the TCRdb protein of a much larger clone differ at residue 16, probably owing to a read error; the protein shown here is translated from the DNA. The CDR3 nucleotides read TGTGCTCTTGGGGAACCATGGAATCCTACCTATTACTCGGGGATAAGCATGAAACTCATCTTT. Its protein is CALGEPWNPTYYSGISMKLIF. This rearrangement joins TRDV1 to TRDJ1; tentatively, D is TRDD3 (7 bases). TCRdb supplies no J gene; here it was assigned by aligning the nucleotide sequence to germline. CDR3 length equals 21 residues. CDR1 is TSWWSYY and CDR2 is QGS in the germline V gene. Between the trimmed V and J ends, which lost 1 base and 8 bases, there was a span of 35 bases.

Notes on this clone: This sample also contains other DNA sequences that code for the same CDR3. The rearrangement links TRDV1 to TRDJ1, with TRDD2 matching 7 bases. The CDR3 totals 22 residues. V was pared by 0 bases and J by 3 bases, with 25 bases of the junction left unmatched. Germline lookup yields CDR1 TSWWSYY and CDR2 QGS. The CDR3, as DNA: TGTGCTCTTGGGGAACTTAGAGGCTTCCTAGTACGGGGGGTTCACACTGCCGATAAACTCATCTTT. Amino acids: CALGELRGFLVRGVHTADKLIF.

This clone was observed a few times. The protein recorded in TCRdb matches a much larger clone and deviates from this DNA's translation at residue 4, suggesting a read error; the protein here is obtained by translating the DNA. The V and J genes are TRDV1 and TRDJ1, with 10 bases matching TRDD3. Matching the DNA to germline supplied the J gene, which TCRdb does not give. The CDR3 runs to 13 residues. Germline lookup yields CDR1 TSWWSYY and CDR2 QGS. The CDR3 is CALREELGDELIF. As DNA, the CDR3 is TGTGCTCTTAGGGAAGAACTGGGGGATGAACTCATCTTT.

This clone was seen a few times. The protein recorded in TCRdb matches a much larger clone and deviates from this DNA's translation at residue 22, suggesting a read error; the protein here is obtained by translating the DNA. The chain is built from TRDV1 and TRDJ1; possible D gene TRDD3, 8 bases. Because TCRdb records no J gene, it was assigned here through a match of the DNA to germline. Germline V gives CDR1 TSWWSYY, CDR2 QGS. CDR3 length: 25 amino acids. This CDR3 is CALGDSAFLRVDRTGGRTPTDRLIF. CDR3 bases: TGTGCTCTTGGGGACTCGGCCTTCCTTAGGGTGGACCGTACTGGGGGCCGTACCCCCACCGATAGACTCATCTTT.

Ten or more counts support this clone. The mismatch at residue 4 between this DNA's translation and the TCRdb protein of a much larger clone likely reflects a read error; the protein shown is translated from the DNA. The chain carries TRDV1 and TRDJ1, with a tentative D call TRDD3 (5 bases). Germline V gives CDR1 TSWWSYY, CDR2 QGS. The length of the CDR3 is 20 residues. For the CDR3, the DNA is TGTGCTCTTGTGGAAAACAGCGGGCCATCCTCGGGGGTCCTCACCGATAAACTCATCTTT. This codes for CALVENSGPSSGVLTDKLIF.

The table lists this clone with a few counts. This DNA's translation and the protein TCRdb lists, from a much larger clone, do not match at residue 9, likely due to a read error; the protein shown is translated from the DNA. The rearrangement joins TRDV1 to TRDJ1; 11 bases align to TRDD3. Germline matching of the DNA provided the J gene here, since TCRdb leaves it blank. The CDR3 sequence is 19 residues long. Germline V CDR1 and CDR2: TSWWSYY, QGS. The V segment lost 0 bases and the J segment 4 bases; nucleotides outside the gene matches: 13. CDR3 in DNA: TGTGCTCTTGGGGAACTTCCTCACGACTGGGGGATATGCAACGATAAACTCATCTTT. Protein: CALGELPHDWGICNDKLIF.

The table lists this clone with many counts. In DNA form, the CDR3 reads TGTGCTCTTACGGATACCGATAAACTCATCTTT. Protein product: CALTDTDKLIF. This rearrangement joins TRDV1 to TRDJ1; D gene unclear. The germline V gene encodes CDR1 TSWWSYY and CDR2 QGS. V lost 8 bases to trimming and J lost 2 bases, with 6 bases between them. The CDR3 totals 11 residues.

This clone turned up a few times. TCRdb's entry gives the protein of a much larger clone, which mismatches this DNA's translation at residue 5, likely from a read error; the protein reported here is translated from the DNA. The chain recombines TRDV1 with TRDJ1; D not certain. Because TCRdb records no J gene, it was assigned here through a match of the DNA to germline. The CDR3 has 17 residues. Deletions cut 9 bases from V and 0 bases from J, with 23 bases between. CDR1 and CDR2 (germline): TSWWSYY, QGS. As DNA, the CDR3 is TGTGCTCTCCGGCGGGTGTCCACGAAAAAGTACACCGATAAACTCATCTTT. Amino acid sequence: CALRRVSTKKYTDKLIF.

This clone was observed many times. The chain joins TRDV1 to TRDJ1, with 7 bases matching TRDD3. No J segment appears in TCRdb, so it was assigned here by matching the sequence to germline. Germline values: CDR1 TSWWSYY, CDR2 QGS. The CDR3 extends over 19 amino acids. The ends lost 5 bases at V and 4 bases at J; junction bases unmatched: 22. DNA for the CDR3: TGTGCTCTTGGGCCTGACATCCTCCAATTACTGGGGCTTTTCGATAAACTCATCTTT. Its translation: CALGPDILQLLGLFDKLIF.

This clone was picked up a small number of times. With only one base between it and a far larger clone, this is likely a read error. At the DNA level, this CDR3 is encoded by other sequences in the same sample as well. V and J are TRDV1 and TRDJ1; 13 positions match TRDD3. TCRdb is silent on the J gene; assignment here came from matching the DNA to germline. Germline loops: CDR1 TSWWSYY, CDR2 QGS. The length of the CDR3 is 17 residues. CDR3 sequence reads: CALGERILGDTRDKLIF. The DNA for the CDR3 is TGCGCTCTTGGGGAACGAATACTGGGGGATACGCGCGATAAACTCATCTTT.

This clone was detected many times. The gene calls are TRAV14/DV4 and TRDJ1, with 8 bases fitting TRDD3. This CDR3 is 22 amino acids long. The junction had 21 bases not matched to a gene; V was cut back by 0 bases and J by 0 bases. Germline lookup yields CDR1 TSDPSYG and CDR2 QGSYDQQN (reference sequence). The CDR3 protein is CAMREGDSYLGGFEAYTDKLIF. The CDR3 DNA reads TGTGCAATGAGAGAGGGCGACTCCTACCTTGGGGGATTTGAGGCCTACACCGATAAACTCATCTTT.

This clone has only a few counts. TCRdb's entry gives the protein of a much larger clone, which mismatches this DNA's translation at residue 5, likely from a read error; the protein reported here is translated from the DNA. The genes are TRDV2 and TRDJ1; 7 bases map to TRDD3. V lost 3 bases to trimming and J lost 0 bases; unmatched junction nucleotides: 6. In germline, CDR1 is GEAIGNYY, CDR2 EKD. The CDR3 consists of 15 residues. The CDR3 loop reads CACDAIGGYTDKLIF. The CDR3 region has the DNA TGTGCCTGTGACGCGATCGGGGGATACACCGATAAACTCATCTTT.

The table lists this clone with many counts. This rearrangement joins TRDV1 to TRDJ1, with 10 bases identical to TRDD3. V was clipped by 1 base and J by 1 base; unmatched bases: 21. The CDR3 is 22 amino acids. The germline V gene encodes CDR1 TSWWSYY and CDR2 QGS. CDR3 DNA: TGTGCTCTTGGGGAACAGGGCTATCCGAAGTACTGGGGGATCCCTTTCACCGATAAACTCATCTTT. Amino acid sequence: CALGEQGYPKYWGIPFTDKLIF.